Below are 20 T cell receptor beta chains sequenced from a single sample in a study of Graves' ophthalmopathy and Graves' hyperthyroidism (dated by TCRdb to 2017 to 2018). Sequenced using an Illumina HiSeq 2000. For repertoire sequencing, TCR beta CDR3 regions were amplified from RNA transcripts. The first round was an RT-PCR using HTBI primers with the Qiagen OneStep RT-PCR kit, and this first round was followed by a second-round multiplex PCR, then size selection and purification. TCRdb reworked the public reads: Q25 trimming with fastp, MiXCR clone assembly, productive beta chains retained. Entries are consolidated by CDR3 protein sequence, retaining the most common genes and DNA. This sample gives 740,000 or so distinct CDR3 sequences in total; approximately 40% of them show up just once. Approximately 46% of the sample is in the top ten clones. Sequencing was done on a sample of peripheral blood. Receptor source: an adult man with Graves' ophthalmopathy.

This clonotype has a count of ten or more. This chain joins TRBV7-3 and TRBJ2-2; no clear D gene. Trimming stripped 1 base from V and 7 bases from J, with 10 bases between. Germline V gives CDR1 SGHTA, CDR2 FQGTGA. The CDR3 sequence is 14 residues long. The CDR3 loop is CASSLMVSGGELFF. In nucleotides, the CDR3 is TGTGCCAGCAGCTTAATGGTATCGGGCGGGGAGCTGTTTTTT.

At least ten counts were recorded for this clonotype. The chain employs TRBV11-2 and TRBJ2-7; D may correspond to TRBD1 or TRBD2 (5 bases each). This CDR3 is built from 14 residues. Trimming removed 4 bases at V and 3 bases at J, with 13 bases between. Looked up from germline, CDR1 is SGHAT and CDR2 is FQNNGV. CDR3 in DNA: TGTGCCAGCAGCTCGTTGAGGGGCAGCTACGAGCAGTACTTC. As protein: CASSSLRGSYEQYF.

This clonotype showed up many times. CDR3 DNA sequence: TGTGCCAGTAGTCCCGGGACAGGATCAAATTCACCCCTCCACTTT. Translated, it gives CASSPGTGSNSPLHF. The rearrangement uses TRBV19 and TRBJ1-6; TRBD1 matches 8 bases. Germline lookup yields CDR1 LNHDA and CDR2 SQIVND (reference sequence). J lost 7 bases, V lost 5 bases, and 7 bases had no gene match. The length of the CDR3 is 15 residues.

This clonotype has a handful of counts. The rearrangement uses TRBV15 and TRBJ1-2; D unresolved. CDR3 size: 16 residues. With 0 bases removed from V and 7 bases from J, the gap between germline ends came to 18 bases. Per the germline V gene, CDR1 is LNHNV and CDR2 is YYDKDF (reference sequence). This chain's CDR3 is CATSRDLFTGLGGYTF. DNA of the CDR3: TGTGCCACCAGCAGAGATTTATTTACCGGGCTCGGTGGCTACACCTTC.

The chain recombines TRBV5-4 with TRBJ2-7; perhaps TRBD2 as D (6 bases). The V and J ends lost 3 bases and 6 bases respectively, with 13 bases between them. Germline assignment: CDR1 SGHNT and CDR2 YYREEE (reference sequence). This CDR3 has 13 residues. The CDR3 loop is CASSSVGGSEQYF. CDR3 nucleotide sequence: TGTGCCAGCAGCTCGGTCGGGGGTTCCGAGCAGTACTTC.

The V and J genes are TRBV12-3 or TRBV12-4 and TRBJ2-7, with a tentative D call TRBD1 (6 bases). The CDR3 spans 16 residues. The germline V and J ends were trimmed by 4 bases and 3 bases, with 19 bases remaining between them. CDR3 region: CASSSTGTPPYYEQYF. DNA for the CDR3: TGTGCCAGCAGTTCTACCGGGACACCACCTTACTACGAGCAGTACTTC.

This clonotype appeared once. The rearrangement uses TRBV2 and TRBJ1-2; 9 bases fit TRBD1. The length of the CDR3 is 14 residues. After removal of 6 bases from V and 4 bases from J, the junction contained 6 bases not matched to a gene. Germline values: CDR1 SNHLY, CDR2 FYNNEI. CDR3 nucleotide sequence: TGTGCCAGCAGCGACTCGGGACAGGGCTATGGCTACACCTTC. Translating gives CASSDSGQGYGYTF.

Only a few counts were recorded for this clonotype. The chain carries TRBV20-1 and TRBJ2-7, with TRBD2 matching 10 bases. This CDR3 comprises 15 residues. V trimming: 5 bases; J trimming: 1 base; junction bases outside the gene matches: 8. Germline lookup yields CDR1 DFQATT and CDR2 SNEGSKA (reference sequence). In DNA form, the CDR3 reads TGCAGTGCTCGACTCCTAGCGGGGGCATCCTACGAGCAGTACTTC. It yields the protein CSARLLAGASYEQYF.

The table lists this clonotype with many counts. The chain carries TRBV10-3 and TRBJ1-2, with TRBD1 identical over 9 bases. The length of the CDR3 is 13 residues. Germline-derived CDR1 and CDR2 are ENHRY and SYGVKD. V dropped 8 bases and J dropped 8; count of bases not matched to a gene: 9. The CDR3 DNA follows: TGTGCCATCTCCGGACAGGGGACGGAAGGCTACACCTTC. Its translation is CAISGQGTEGYTF.

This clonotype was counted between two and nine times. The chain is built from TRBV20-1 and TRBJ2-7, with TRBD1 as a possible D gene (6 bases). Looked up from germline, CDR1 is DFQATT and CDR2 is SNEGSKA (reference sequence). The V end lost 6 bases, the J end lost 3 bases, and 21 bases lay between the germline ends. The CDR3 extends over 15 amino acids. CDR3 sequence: CSAYATGTLVYEQYF. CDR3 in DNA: TGCAGTGCCTATGCAACGGGGACACTAGTCTACGAGCAGTACTTC.

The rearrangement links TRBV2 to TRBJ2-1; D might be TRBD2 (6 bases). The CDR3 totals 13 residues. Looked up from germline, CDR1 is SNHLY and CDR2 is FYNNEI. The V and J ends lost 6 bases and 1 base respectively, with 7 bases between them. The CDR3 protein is CASSGRSYNEQFF. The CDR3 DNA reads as TGTGCCAGCAGCGGGAGATCCTACAATGAGCAGTTCTTC.

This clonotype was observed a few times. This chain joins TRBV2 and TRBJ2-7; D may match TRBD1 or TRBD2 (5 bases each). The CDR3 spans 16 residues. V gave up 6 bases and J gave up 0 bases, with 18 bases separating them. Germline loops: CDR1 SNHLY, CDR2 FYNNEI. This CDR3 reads CASSPPGTASSYEQYF. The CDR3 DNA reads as TGTGCCAGCAGCCCACCCGGGACGGCGAGCTCCTACGAGCAGTACTTC.

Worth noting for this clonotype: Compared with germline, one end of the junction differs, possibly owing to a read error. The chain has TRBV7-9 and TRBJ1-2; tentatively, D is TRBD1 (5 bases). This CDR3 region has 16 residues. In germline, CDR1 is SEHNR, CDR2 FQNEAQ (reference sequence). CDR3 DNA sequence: TGCGCCAGCAGCCAAGATTACCAGGGATTGAGCTATGGCTACACCTTC. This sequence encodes CASSQDYQGLSYGYTF.

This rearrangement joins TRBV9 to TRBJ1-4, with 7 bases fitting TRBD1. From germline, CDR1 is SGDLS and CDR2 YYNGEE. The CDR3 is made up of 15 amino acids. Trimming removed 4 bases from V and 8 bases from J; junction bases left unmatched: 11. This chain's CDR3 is CASSRLGQVEEKLFF. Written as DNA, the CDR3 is TGTGCCAGCAGCCGACTAGGACAGGTGGAAGAAAAACTGTTTTTT.

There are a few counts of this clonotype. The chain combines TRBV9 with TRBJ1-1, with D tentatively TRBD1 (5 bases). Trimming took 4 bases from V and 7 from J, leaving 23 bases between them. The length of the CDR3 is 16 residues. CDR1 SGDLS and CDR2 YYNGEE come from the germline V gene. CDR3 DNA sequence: TGTGCCAGCAGCCCCCAAGACAGAACGGGAACGAGTGAAGCTTTCTTT. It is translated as CASSPQDRTGTSEAFF.

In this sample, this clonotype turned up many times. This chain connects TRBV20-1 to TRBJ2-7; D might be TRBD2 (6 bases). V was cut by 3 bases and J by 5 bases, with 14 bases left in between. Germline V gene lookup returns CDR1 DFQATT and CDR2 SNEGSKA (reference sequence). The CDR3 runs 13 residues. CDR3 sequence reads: CSASRAGLNEQYF. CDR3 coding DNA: TGCAGTGCTAGTAGGGCGGGGTTGAACGAGCAGTACTTC.

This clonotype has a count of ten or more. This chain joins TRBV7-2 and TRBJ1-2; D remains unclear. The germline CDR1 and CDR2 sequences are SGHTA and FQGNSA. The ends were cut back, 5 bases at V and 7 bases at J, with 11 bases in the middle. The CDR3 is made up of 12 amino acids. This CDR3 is CASSPLSGGYTF. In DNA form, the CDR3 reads TGTGCCAGCAGCCCTCTTTCGGGTGGCTACACCTTC. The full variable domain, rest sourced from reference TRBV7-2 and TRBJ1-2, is GAGVSQSPSNKVTEKGKDVELRCDPISGHTALYWYRQSLGQGLEFLIYFQGNSAPDKSGLPSDRFSAERTGGSVSTLTIQRTQQEDSAVYLCASSPLSGGYTFGSGTRLTVV.

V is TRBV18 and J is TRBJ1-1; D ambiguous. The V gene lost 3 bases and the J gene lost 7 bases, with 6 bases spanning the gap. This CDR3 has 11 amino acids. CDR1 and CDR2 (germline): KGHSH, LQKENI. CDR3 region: CASSPSGEAFF. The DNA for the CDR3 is TGTGCCAGCTCACCGTCCGGTGAAGCTTTCTTT.

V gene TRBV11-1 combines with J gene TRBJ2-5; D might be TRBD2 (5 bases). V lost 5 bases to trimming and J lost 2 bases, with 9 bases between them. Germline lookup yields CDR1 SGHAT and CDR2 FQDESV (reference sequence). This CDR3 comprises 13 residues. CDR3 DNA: TGTGCCAGCAGCCCGAGACTACAAGAGACCCAGTACTTC. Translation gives CASSPRLQETQYF.

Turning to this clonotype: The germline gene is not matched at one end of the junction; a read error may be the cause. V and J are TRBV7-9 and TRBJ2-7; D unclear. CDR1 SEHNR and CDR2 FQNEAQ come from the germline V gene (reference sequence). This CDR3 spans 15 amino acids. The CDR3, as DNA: TGCGCCAGCAGCCAAGGCGAGAGTCTTTCGAACGAGCAGTACTTC. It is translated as CASSQGESLSNEQYF.